This TCR beta chain is from a study of blood T cell repertoires in COVID-19. Looking at the study overall: Samples of COVID-19 (acute and convalescent) were obtained from the United States, Italy and Spain. PBMCs, B-cell-depleted T cells, or T cells were the source of the cDNA or gDNA that made up the material.

The V gene lost 3 bases and the J gene lost 2 bases, with 11 bases spanning the gap. The CDR3 covers 15 residues. Per germline, CDR1 MDHEN and CDR2 SYDVKM. In the authors' methods: The authors estimated nucleated cell counts from reference gene primer amplification. The method was immunoSEQ multiplex PCR; TCRdb's version includes in-frame clones alone and lacks a portion of them. V and J calls and clone size come straight from that table; D and trimming were deduced from the DNA. Counted here are about 44,000 clones, over 75% occurring once; the ten biggest clones make up less than 1.5%. The chain has TRBV28 and TRBJ1-5; D uncertain. The sample taken for sequencing was peripheral blood. This receptor was obtained from a woman in her forties with acute or convalescent COVID-19. In DNA, the CDR3 is TGTGCCAGCAGTTTTCTGGAGGACGGCAATCAGCCCCAGCATTTT. This translates into CASSFLEDGNQPQHF.